This is a list of T cell receptor beta chains from one sample in a study of shared clonotypes between healthy human individuals. This table comes from immunoSEQ multiplex PCR, and its TCRdb copy is limited to in-frame clones, with some not included. The sample consists of about 2 million clones, approximately 95% of them appearing once. The sequenced sample consisted of naive CD8+ T cells sorted from blood. These receptors came from a man between 18 and 29 years old in good health. CDR3s leave out the opening cysteine and the closing phenylalanine or tryptophan. D genes are given only for firm matches.

J gene: TRBJ1-4; V gene: TRBV6-5; D gene: -; CDR3 protein: ASRVVTNEKLF
J gene: TRBJ2-5; V gene: TRBV6-6; D gene: -; CDR3 protein: ASSYGDQETQY
J gene: TRBJ1-2; V gene: TRBV5-6; D gene: -; CDR3 protein: ASSLGDDYGYT
J gene: TRBJ1-3; V gene: TRBV7-2; D gene: -; CDR3 protein: ASSFLDGGNTIY
J gene: TRBJ2-7; V gene: TRBV10-3; D gene: -; CDR3 protein: AISESGSNYEQY
J gene: TRBJ2-5; V gene: TRBV9; D gene: -; CDR3 protein: ASSVGGSRTETQY
J gene: TRBJ2-2; V gene: TRBV7-9; D gene: -; CDR3 protein: ASSFPQKKANTGELF
J gene: TRBJ1-5; V gene: TRBV5-6; D gene: -; CDR3 protein: ASSLYSSNQPQH
J gene: TRBJ1-2; V gene: TRBV27; D gene: -; CDR3 protein: ASSFLGSYGYT
J gene: TRBJ1-6; V gene: TRBV10-2; D gene: TRBD1; CDR3 protein: ASSQALTGISPLH
J gene: TRBJ2-1; V gene: TRBV27; D gene: TRBD2; CDR3 protein: ASSSTLAGSYNEQF
J gene: TRBJ1-1; V gene: TRBV28; D gene: -; CDR3 protein: ASSFIQGNTEAF
J gene: TRBJ1-5; V gene: TRBV6-4; D gene: -; CDR3 protein: ASRTGTGGNQPQH
J gene: TRBJ2-1; V gene: TRBV6-5; D gene: -; CDR3 protein: ASSYFGGAEQF
J gene: TRBJ2-7; V gene: TRBV5-4; D gene: TRBD1; CDR3 protein: ASSHADRAFEQY
J gene: TRBJ1-5; V gene: TRBV5-5; D gene: -; CDR3 protein: ASSLEDYSNQPQH
J gene: TRBJ2-7; V gene: TRBV28; D gene: -; CDR3 protein: ASSLFGRSSYEQY
J gene: TRBJ1-2; V gene: TRBV19; D gene: -; CDR3 protein: ASTHFISDYGYT
J gene: TRBJ2-1; V gene: TRBV5-6; D gene: -; CDR3 protein: ASSHPPPEQF
J gene: TRBJ1-1; V gene: TRBV6-6; D gene: TRBD1; CDR3 protein: ASSLQGAFTEAF